The 18 T cell receptor beta chains in this list originate from one sample, sequenced in a study of neoadjuvant nivolumab and ipilimumab in lung cancer. This table comes from immunoSEQ multiplex PCR, and its TCRdb copy is limited to in-frame clones, with some not included. The data show 30,000 to 45,000 clones, roughly 89% seen once. The material was peripheral blood, obtained before neoadjuvant nivolumab, alone or with ipilimumab. The receptors come from an adult with non-small cell lung cancer.

The J gene is TRBJ2-1, the V gene TRBV20-1; D is unclear. CDR3 length equals 10 residues. CDR1 is DFQATT and CDR2 is SNEGSKA in the germline V gene (reference sequence). V lost 4 bases and J 11 bases, leaving 9 bases between the germline ends. The DNA for the CDR3 is TGCAGTGCTACCAGCCAGAAGCAGTTCTTC. It specifies CSATSQKQFF.

The sample holds a few counts of this clone. The V and J genes are TRBV2 and TRBJ2-3; D is possibly TRBD1 or TRBD2 (5 bases each). The CDR3 extends over 14 amino acids. V dropped 3 bases and J dropped 4 bases, with 11 bases sitting between them. Germline values: CDR1 SNHLY, CDR2 FYNNEI. CDR3 residues: CASSDPQGPDTQYF. As DNA, the CDR3 is TGTGCCAGCAGTGATCCGCAGGGACCAGATACGCAGTATTTT.

This clone has just one count. The V gene is TRBV5-1, the J gene TRBJ2-3; TRBD2 matches 8 bases. CDR3 size: 16 residues. V lost 4 bases and J lost 4; bases outside the gene matches: 11. The germline V gene has CDR1 SGHRS and CDR2 YFSETQ. CDR3 coding DNA: TGCGCCAGCAGCCTATCCTCGAGAGCGGGAGCAGATACGCAGTATTTT. This codes for CASSLSSRAGADTQYF.

The chain recombines TRBV7-2 with TRBJ2-2; TRBD2 matches at 8 bases. Unmatched junction bases numbered 12, after V lost 5 bases and J lost 1 base. The CDR3 is 18 amino acids. Germline V gene sequence: CDR1 SGHTA, CDR2 FQGNSA. The CDR3 nucleotides are TGTGCCAGCAGCAGGACCCTCCCGGGACTAGGGAACACCGGGGAGCTGTTTTTT. It encodes CASSRTLPGLGNTGELFF.

This rearrangement joins TRBV18 to TRBJ2-1, with a tentative D call TRBD2 (6 bases). The V end lost 2 bases, the J end lost 5 bases, and 10 bases lay between the germline ends. The CDR3 consists of 14 residues. Germline CDR1 KGHSH, CDR2 LQKENI. In nucleotides, the CDR3 is TGTGCCAGCTCACCAGGCGGGGTAGACAATGAGCAGTTCTTC. Translating it yields CASSPGGVDNEQFF.

This chain uses TRBV18 with TRBJ2-7, with D possibly TRBD1 on 6 matching bases. Germline V gene data show CDR1 as KGHSH and CDR2 as LQKENI. V lost 5 bases to trimming and J lost 4 bases, with 9 bases between them. This CDR3 region has 12 residues. The CDR3 here is CASSKGQYEQYF. The CDR3 bases are TGTGCCAGCTCAAAAGGACAGTACGAGCAGTACTTC. Variable domain in full (rest from reference TRBV18 and TRBJ2-7): NAGVMQNPRHLVRRRGQEARLRCSPMKGHSHVYWYRQLPEEGLKFMVYLQKENIIDESGMPKERFSAEFPKEGPSILRIQQVVRGDSAAYFCASSKGQYEQYFGPGTRLTVT.

This rearrangement joins TRBV7-2 to TRBJ2-3; D remains ambiguous. V was clipped by 2 bases and J by 0 bases, with 9 bases between them. Germline CDR1 reads SGHTA; CDR2 reads FQGNSA. This CDR3 comprises 15 residues. The DNA for the CDR3 is TGTGCCAGCAGCTTACATAGTAAGAGCACAGATACGCAGTATTTT. This translates into CASSLHSKSTDTQYF.

The chain recombines TRBV21-1 with TRBJ2-1; TRBD2 is taken as the D call from the table, unchecked against the DNA. TRBV21-1 is designated a pseudogene. The CDR3 loop spans 15 amino acids. The CDR3: CASSSPSGANNEQFF. DNA for the CDR3: TGTGCCAGCAGCTCCCCTAGCGGGGCTAACAATGAGCAGTTCTTC.

The chain joins TRBV5-6 to TRBJ2-7, with 7 nucleotides matching TRBD1. Per the germline V gene, CDR1 is SGHDT and CDR2 is YYEEEE. The CDR3 is 14 amino acids. V lost 2 bases, J lost 6 bases, and 8 bases stayed unmatched. CDR3 residues: CASSFTGVWSEQYF. In DNA, the CDR3 is TGTGCCAGCAGCTTTACAGGGGTATGGAGCGAGCAGTACTTC.

This chain links TRBV5-1 with TRBJ2-5, with 13 bases aligning to TRBD2. V was clipped by 4 bases and J by 5 bases; unmatched bases: 8. The CDR3 sequence is 16 residues long. The germline V gene encodes CDR1 SGHRS and CDR2 YFSETQ. The CDR3: CASSGGTSGMEETQYF. CDR3 in DNA: TGCGCCAGCAGCGGGGGGACTAGCGGGATGGAGGAGACCCAGTACTTC.

The chain is built from TRBV30 and TRBJ1-1, with D maybe TRBD1 (5 bases). The CDR3 is 14 residues long. Germline V gene sequence: CDR1 GTSNPN, CDR2 SVGIG (reference sequence). Trimming took 1 base from V and 4 from J, leaving 13 bases between them. CDR3 DNA sequence: TGTGCCTGGAGTGCCAACACAGGATTCACTGAAGCTTTCTTT. It specifies CAWSANTGFTEAFF.

This clone was observed once. The chain joins TRBV5-4 to TRBJ2-7, with 13 bases that match TRBD2. Germline V gene sequence: CDR1 SGHNT, CDR2 YYREEE (reference sequence). V lost 3 bases to trimming and J lost 0 bases; unmatched junction nucleotides: 3. The CDR3 runs 16 residues. In DNA form, the CDR3 reads TGTGCCAGCAGCTACAGGACTAGCGGGGGCTCCTACGAGCAGTACTTC. Translation gives CASSYRTSGGSYEQYF. The full variable domain, its missing parts supplied by reference TRBV5-4 and TRBJ2-7, is ETGVTQSPTHLIKTRGQQVTLRCSSQSGHNTVSWYQQALGQGPQFIFQYYREEENGRGNFPPRFSGLQFPNYSSELNVNALELDDSALYLCASSYRTSGGSYEQYFGPGTRLTVT.

The CDR3 DNA is TGCGCCAGCAGCTACCGACTAATCCCGGTCTCCTACGAGCAGTACTTC. Amino acids: CASSYRLIPVSYEQYF. The chain carries TRBV4-1 and TRBJ2-7; a weak D match, TRBD2 (5 bases). CDR1 is MGHRA, CDR2 YSYEKL, per germline. The CDR3 has 16 amino acids. V was shortened by 5 bases and J by 0 bases, with 17 bases between the two germline ends.

A single count supports this clone. J is TRBJ1-3 and V is TRBV7-6; D not certain. There are 15 residues in the CDR3. From germline, CDR1 is SGHVS and CDR2 FNYEAQ. Trimming stripped 5 bases from V and 0 bases from J, with 11 bases between. CDR3 bases: TGTGCCAGCAGCCCCGGACGGCCCTCTGGAAACACCATATATTTT. It yields the protein CASSPGRPSGNTIYF.

This chain uses TRBV27 with TRBJ2-7; D is possibly TRBD1 (6 bases). Trimming took 4 bases from V and 5 from J, leaving 12 bases between them. From germline, CDR1 is MNHEY and CDR2 SMNVEV (reference sequence). CDR3 length: 13 residues. CDR3 protein: CASSSPGTNEQYF. Written as DNA, the CDR3 is TGTGCCAGCAGTTCCCCCGGGACAAACGAGCAGTACTTC.

The chain recombines TRBV5-1 with TRBJ1-2; TRBD1 agrees at 12 bases. Germline loops: CDR1 SGHRS, CDR2 YFSETQ. The CDR3 has 16 residues. V dropped 5 bases and J dropped 8; count of bases not matched to a gene: 13. CDR3 nucleotides: TGCGCCAGCAGTTTCGGGACAGGGGGCTCCCCAGGCGGCTACACCTTC. Translating it yields CASSFGTGGSPGGYTF.

The gene calls are TRBV7-2 and TRBJ2-1, with D possibly matching TRBD1 (5 bases). V lost 3 bases to trimming and J lost 12 bases, with 9 bases between them. Germline CDR1 and CDR2: SGHTA and FQGNSA. The CDR3 sequence is 11 residues long. The CDR3 DNA follows: TGTGCCAGCAGCTTCGGTCAGGGGCAGTTCTTC. Amino acid sequence: CASSFGQGQFF.

This chain links TRBV20-1 with TRBJ2-1; 7 nucleotides line up with TRBD1. Trimming at V came to 5 bases and at J to 10 bases, leaving 2 bases not matched to a gene. The V gene's germline CDR1 is DFQATT and CDR2 SNEGSKA (reference sequence). The CDR3 consists of 10 residues. Here the CDR3 reads CSALDREQFF. The CDR3, as DNA: TGCAGTGCTTTGGACAGGGAGCAGTTCTTC.